This T cell receptor (beta chain) was retrieved from a study of CXCR3-negative and CXCR3-positive naive CD8 T cells. Whole-study results and caveats: Naive cells, whether CXCR3-negative or CXCR3-positive, had similar TRBV-TRBJ usage, while memory cells differed. Naive CXCR3-positive cells had TRB CDR3s more hydrophobic than those of CXCR3-negative naive cells.

In regard to this clonotype: Antigen: not known.

This CDR3 is built from 14 residues. Germline CDR1 reads SQVTM; CDR2 reads ANQGSEA. UMI-labeled 5' RACE TRB cDNA libraries were prepared from the cells. TCRdb reprocessed the 5' RACE reads and reports one entry per CDR3 protein, with no DNA. The sample includes approximately 100,000 distinct CDR3 sequences. The chain has TRBV29-1 and TRBJ2-1; TCRdb picks TRBD2, but there is no DNA to check that call. The sequencing sample was made of naive CXCR3+ CD8+ T cells from blood. Noted subset: CD45RO-CCR7+CD27+CD95- naive CD8+ T cells expressing CXCR3 (TNR3+). This receptor was identified in a human donor in good health. Some clones in this sample may be carry-over from other donors' samples. The chain's CDR3 is CSGRLAGVMDEQFF.